Following are 27 T cell receptor beta chains from one sample sequenced in a study of blood T cell repertoires in COVID-19. Produced via immunoSEQ multiplex PCR; TCRdb's table is partial and in-frame only. Among 90,000 to 150,000 clones listed, more than 60% were seen once. Sequenced: peripheral blood. Receptor source: a man aged 65 to 79 with acute or convalescent COVID-19.

The chain couples TRBV14 to TRBJ2-7; 8 bases match TRBD2. The CDR3 is made up of 15 amino acids. Germline CDR1 and CDR2: SGHDN and FVKESK. After removal of 4 bases from V and 4 bases from J, the junction contained 9 bases not matched to a gene. CDR3 region: CASSLLPGGTYEQYF. CDR3 nucleotides: TGTGCCAGCAGCCTGCTTCCGGGGGGGACGTACGAGCAGTACTTC.

The chain recombines TRBV9 with TRBJ2-1; TRBD2 matches at 10 bases. CDR3 size: 15 residues. Germline V gene data show CDR1 as SGDLS and CDR2 as YYNGEE. J was trimmed by 5 bases and V by 6 bases; bases with no gene match: 8. In DNA, the CDR3 is TGTGCCAGCAATTCCCTCCTAGCGGGGGACAATGAGCAGTTCTTC. Translated, it gives CASNSLLAGDNEQFF.

This clone was seen a handful of times. The gene calls are TRBV11-1 and TRBJ1-2; possibly TRBD1 for D (5 bases). In germline, CDR1 is SGHAT, CDR2 FQDESV (reference sequence). V shed 3 bases and J shed 8 bases, with 10 bases lying between them. The CDR3 is 12 residues long. CDR3: CASSFGGRGYTF. CDR3 sequence (DNA): TGTGCCAGCAGCTTCGGGGGTCGCGGCTACACCTTC.

This clone was seen more than once but under ten times. The chain has TRBV29-1 and TRBJ2-1; D not resolved. CDR1 and CDR2 (germline): SQVTM, ANQGSEA. V lost 2 bases, J lost 6 bases, and 5 bases lay in between. The CDR3 is 11 residues long. CDR3 loop: CSVELSNEQFF. CDR3 nucleotide sequence: TGCAGCGTTGAATTGAGCAATGAGCAGTTCTTC.

The chain has TRBV9 and TRBJ2-2, with TRBD1 as a possible D gene (5 bases). The germline V and J ends were trimmed by 0 bases and 2 bases, with 14 bases remaining between them. The CDR3 has 17 residues. Germline V CDR1 and CDR2: SGDLS, YYNGEE. The CDR3 DNA follows: TGTGCCAGCAGCGTAGCTGAAGGGGCTTTTAACACCGGGGAGCTGTTTTTT. Translated, it gives CASSVAEGAFNTGELFF.

The chain has TRBV5-1 and TRBJ2-2; D is possibly TRBD1 (5 bases). V shed 0 bases and J shed 0 bases, with 15 bases lying between them. Germline assignment: CDR1 SGHRS and CDR2 YFSETQ. This CDR3 comprises 18 residues. As DNA, the CDR3 is TGCGCCAGCAGCTTGGCTGGGGCGCTTGGGACGAACACCGGGGAGCTGTTTTTT. Its protein is CASSLAGALGTNTGELFF.

The rearrangement joins TRBV5-1 to TRBJ1-5, with 8 bases matching TRBD1. In germline, CDR1 is SGHRS, CDR2 YFSETQ. The CDR3 is made up of 15 amino acids. V gave up 4 bases and J gave up 3 bases; unmatched junction bases: 6. The CDR3 loop is CASSAGTGFNQPQHF. CDR3 coding DNA: TGCGCCAGCAGCGCCGGGACAGGCTTCAATCAGCCCCAGCATTTT.

The genes are TRBV7-2 and TRBJ1-1; D may be TRBD1 (6 bases). Germline V gene sequence: CDR1 SGHTA, CDR2 FQGNSA. CDR3 length: 14 amino acids. Trimming stripped 4 bases from V and 0 bases from J, with 9 bases between. For the CDR3, the DNA is TGTGCCAGCAGCTCAGGGGTACTGAACACTGAAGCTTTCTTT. It translates to CASSSGVLNTEAFF.

The chain employs TRBV12-3 or TRBV12-4 and TRBJ2-7; 7 positions match TRBD2. The ends lost 4 bases at V and 7 bases at J; junction bases unmatched: 7. The CDR3 has 13 residues. The CDR3 DNA sequence: TGTGCCAGCAGTTCGTGGGCGGGGGAAGAGCAGTACTTC. Amino acids: CASSSWAGEEQYF.

The chain is built from TRBV11-2 and TRBJ2-7; 12 bases map to TRBD1. CDR1 is SGHAT, CDR2 FQNNGV, per germline. Losses at the gene ends were 5 bases for V and 5 bases for J; bases not matched to a gene: 7. The CDR3 consists of 15 residues. The CDR3 sequence: CASSRSGTGGDEQYF. The CDR3 region has the DNA TGTGCCAGCAGCCGATCCGGGACAGGGGGCGACGAGCAGTACTTC. The whole variable domain, filled in from reference TRBV11-2 and TRBJ2-7, reads EAGVAQSPRYKIIEKRQSVAFWCNPISGHATLYWYQQILGQGPKLLIQFQNNGVVDDSQLPKDRFSAERLKGVDSTLKIQPAKLEDSAVYLCASSRSGTGGDEQYFGPGTRLTVT.

The rearrangement uses TRBV5-1 and TRBJ2-2; a weak D match, TRBD2 (6 bases). This CDR3 contains 17 residues. With 5 bases removed from V and 2 bases from J, the gap between germline ends came to 19 bases. The germline V gene has CDR1 SGHRS and CDR2 YFSETQ. CDR3 amino acids: CASSSFGTLHNTGELFF. Written as DNA, the CDR3 is TGCGCCAGCAGTTCTTTCGGGACTCTTCATAACACCGGGGAGCTGTTTTTT. Looking up the rest from reference TRBV5-1 and TRBJ2-2 gives the full variable domain: KAGVTQTPRYLIKTRGQQVTLSCSPISGHRSVSWYQQTPGQGLQFLFEYFSETQRNKGNFPGRFSGRQFSNSRSEMNVSTLELGDSALYLCASSSFGTLHNTGELFFGEGSRLTVL.

V and J are TRBV6-6 and TRBJ2-1; TRBD1 is a possible D gene (6 bases). This CDR3 region has 16 residues. Trimming cost V 8 bases and J 2 bases, with 19 bases left between them. Germline V gene sequence: CDR1 MNHNY, CDR2 SVGAGI (reference sequence). This chain's CDR3 is CASLPRGSMTYNEQFF. The CDR3 DNA sequence: TGTGCCAGCCTCCCTAGGGGGTCTATGACCTACAATGAGCAGTTCTTC.

This clone occurred a few times. The rearrangement uses TRBV24-1 and TRBJ2-3, with 14 bases that match TRBD2. Germline CDR1 and CDR2: KGHDR and SFDVKD. This CDR3 comprises 19 residues. J was trimmed by 4 bases and V by 2 bases; bases with no gene match: 10. The CDR3 bases are TGTGCCACCAGTGATTCGACTAGCGGGAGGGCCGCGGGGGCAGATACGCAGTATTTT. Encoded protein: CATSDSTSGRAAGADTQYF.

J is TRBJ1-2 and V is TRBV29-1, with 9 bases identical to TRBD1. This CDR3 comprises 12 residues. Germline-derived CDR1 and CDR2 are SQVTM and ANQGSEA. The junction had 9 bases not matched to a gene; V was cut back by 7 bases and J by 9 bases. In DNA, the CDR3 is TGCAGCGCAATCCGGGACAGGGATCGCTACACCTTC. It codes for CSAIRDRDRYTF.

Concerning this clone itself: One end of the junction fails to match germline, which may point to a read error. CDR3: CASSRLGASGSIDTQYF. DNA of the CDR3: TGTGCCAGCAGCCGTCTAGGAGCCAGCGGGAGCATAGATACGCAGTATTTT. The rearrangement uses TRBV11-2 and TRBJ2-3; 8 bases align to TRBD2. The CDR3 is 17 amino acids. The germline gives CDR1 SGHAT, CDR2 FQNNGV.

This clone was seen a single time. This rearrangement joins TRBV19 to TRBJ2-1; D ambiguous. Per the germline V gene, CDR1 is LNHDA and CDR2 is SQIVND (reference sequence). V shed 4 bases and J shed 2 bases, with 12 bases lying between them. The length of the CDR3 is 15 residues. CDR3 coding DNA: TGTGCCAGTAGTACCCCATCTTACACCTACAATGAGCAGTTCTTC. This translates into CASSTPSYTYNEQFF.

The chain combines TRBV11-2 with TRBJ2-7; tentatively, D is TRBD2 (6 bases). Germline V gene lookup returns CDR1 SGHAT and CDR2 FQNNGV. CDR3 length: 14 amino acids. Trimming cost V 1 base and J 3 bases, with 10 bases left between them. The CDR3 loop is CASSLGGTFYEQYF. The CDR3 region has the DNA TGTGCCAGCAGCTTAGGGGGGACTTTCTACGAGCAGTACTTC.

V gene TRBV7-2 combines with J gene TRBJ1-5; TRBD1 might be the D (5 bases). From germline, CDR1 is SGHTA and CDR2 FQGNSA. CDR3 size: 14 residues. V gave up 1 base and J gave up 7 bases, with 11 bases separating them. The CDR3 bases are TGTGCCAGCAGCTTAGGGGGCCCGGAGCAGCCCCAGCATTTT. Translation gives CASSLGGPEQPQHF.

DNA for the CDR3: TGTGCCAGCAGCCCCTGGCGGGGGGAACATGAGGCCCAGTACTTC. It codes for CASSPWRGEHEAQYF. The gene calls are TRBV14 and TRBJ2-5; 8 nucleotides align to TRBD2. CDR1 SGHDN and CDR2 FVKESK come from the germline V gene. The CDR3 runs 15 residues. V shed 4 bases and J 9 bases; nucleotides not matched to a gene: 13.

The chain's CDR3 is CASSLERTDAYEQYF. The CDR3, as DNA: TGTGCCAGCAGCTTAGAGCGGACAGATGCCTACGAGCAGTACTTC. V usage is TRBV11-2 and J usage is TRBJ2-7; a possible D gene is TRBD1 (6 bases). Germline V CDR1 and CDR2: SGHAT, FQNNGV. V lost 0 bases, J lost 2 bases, and 11 bases lay in between. The CDR3 consists of 15 residues.

This clone has just a few counts. The rearrangement uses TRBV3-1 (or the pseudogene TRBV3-2) and TRBJ2-7, with 7 bases matching TRBD1. The CDR3 is made up of 14 amino acids. The V and J ends lost 6 bases and 6 bases, in that order; junction bases with no gene match: 11. Germline lookup yields CDR1 LGHDT and CDR2 YNNKEL (reference sequence). The CDR3 nucleotides read TGTGCCAGCAGTCCTTACCCGACAGGGAGCGAGCAGTACTTC. This encodes CASSPYPTGSEQYF.

The V gene is TRBV29-1, the J gene TRBJ2-5, with TRBD1 matching 7 bases. In germline, CDR1 is SQVTM, CDR2 ANQGSEA. The CDR3 runs 13 residues. The junction had 6 bases not matched to a gene; V was cut back by 4 bases and J by 4 bases. In DNA, the CDR3 is TGCAGCGTTGGACAGGGTGTTGGAGAGACCCAGTACTTC. Its translation: CSVGQGVGETQYF.

The J gene is TRBJ1-1, the V gene TRBV5-1; D not resolved. V shed 4 bases and J shed 0 bases, with 13 bases lying between them. CDR1 is SGHRS, CDR2 YFSETQ, per germline. The CDR3 has 15 residues. CDR3 bases: TGCGCCAGCAGCCCAAGAGAGGGATTGAACACTGAAGCTTTCTTT. It yields the protein CASSPREGLNTEAFF.

This clone was observed a few times. This rearrangement joins TRBV3-1 (or the pseudogene TRBV3-2) to TRBJ1-1, with 7 bases lining up with TRBD1. CDR1 is LGHDT, CDR2 YNNKEL, per germline (reference sequence). The J segment lost 4 bases and the V segment lost 0 bases, leaving 11 bases of the junction unmatched. CDR3 length equals 17 residues. The CDR3 DNA sequence: TGTGCCAGCAGCCAAGAACGGGGGACAGCCTTTCGCACTGAAGCTTTCTTT. It yields the protein CASSQERGTAFRTEAFF.

CDR3 residues: CASSSGVGEQYF. The CDR3 region has the DNA TGTGCCAGTAGTTCAGGGGTAGGGGAGCAGTACTTC. J is TRBJ2-7 and V is TRBV19; weak D call: TRBD1 (6 bases). Trimming took off 5 bases at V and 7 bases at J, with 12 bases between the two ends. Germline CDR1 reads LNHDA; CDR2 reads SQIVND (reference sequence). The CDR3 consists of 12 residues. Full variable domain (outside the CDR3, taken from reference TRBV19 and TRBJ2-7): DGGITQSPKYLFRKEGQNVTLSCEQNLNHDAMYWYRQDPGQGLRLIYYSQIVNDFQKGDIAEGYSVSREKKESFPLTVTSAQKNPTAFYLCASSSGVGEQYFGPGTRLTVT.

Here the CDR3 DNA reads TGCGCCAGCAGCGGAGTACAGGGTTACTCCTACGAGCAGTACTTC. Its protein is CASSGVQGYSYEQYF. The chain carries TRBV5-1 and TRBJ2-7, with D maybe TRBD1 (6 bases). V lost 4 bases, J lost 0 bases, and 14 bases lay in between. Germline V CDR1 and CDR2: SGHRS, YFSETQ. This CDR3 contains 15 residues.

V gene TRBV30 combines with J gene TRBJ2-1; maybe TRBD2 (5 bases). The V gene lost 1 base and the J gene lost 1 base, with 5 bases spanning the gap. This CDR3 has 13 residues. Looked up from germline, CDR1 is GTSNPN and CDR2 is SVGIG (reference sequence). CDR3 sequence (DNA): TGTGCCTGGAGTGGGACTTCCTACAATGAGCAGTTCTTC. Amino acids: CAWSGTSYNEQFF.